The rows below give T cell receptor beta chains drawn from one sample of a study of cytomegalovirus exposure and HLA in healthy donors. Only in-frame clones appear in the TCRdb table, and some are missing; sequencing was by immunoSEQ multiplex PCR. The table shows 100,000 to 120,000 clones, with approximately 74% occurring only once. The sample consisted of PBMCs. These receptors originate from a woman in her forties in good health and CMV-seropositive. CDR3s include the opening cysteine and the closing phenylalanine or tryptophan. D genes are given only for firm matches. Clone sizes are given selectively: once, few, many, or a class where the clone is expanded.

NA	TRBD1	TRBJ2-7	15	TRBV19	CASSISGQATREQYF	TGTGCCAGTAGTATATCGGGACAGGCGACCCGGGAGCAGTACTTC
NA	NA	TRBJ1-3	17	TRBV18	CASSPAPGHLSGNTIYF	TGTGCCAGCTCACCAGCGCCGGGTCACCTCTCTGGAAACACCATATATTTT
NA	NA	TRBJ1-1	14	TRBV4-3	CASSPGGSDTEAFF	TGCGCCAGCAGCCCCGGGGGGTCGGACACTGAAGCTTTCTTT
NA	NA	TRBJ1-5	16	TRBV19	CASSIRAGARNQPQHF	TGTGCCAGTAGTATTAGAGCAGGGGCTCGCAATCAGCCCCAGCATTTT
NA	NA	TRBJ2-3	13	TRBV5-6	CASSHYNTDTQYF	TGTGCCAGCAGCCATTACAACACAGATACGCAGTATTTT
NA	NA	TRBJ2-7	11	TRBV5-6	CASSFVDEQYF	TGTGCCAGCAGCTTCGTCGACGAGCAGTACTTC
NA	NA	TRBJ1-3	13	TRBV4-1	CASSSDRLNTIYF	TGCGCCAGCAGCTCAGACAGGTTGAACACCATATATTTT
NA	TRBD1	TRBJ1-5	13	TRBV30	CAWAGGGNQPQHF	TGTGCCTGGGCAGGGGGCGGAAATCAGCCCCAGCATTTT
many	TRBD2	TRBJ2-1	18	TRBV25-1	CASSEPWLAGNSYNEQFF	TGTGCCAGCAGTGAGCCGTGGCTAGCGGGGAACTCCTACAATGAGCAGTTCTTC
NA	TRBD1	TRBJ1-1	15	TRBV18	CASSSGTGGRTEAFF	TGTGCCAGCTCGTCCGGGACAGGGGGGAGGACTGAAGCTTTCTTT
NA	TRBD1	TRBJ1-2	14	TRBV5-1	CASSSSGTGRGYTF	TGCGCCAGCAGCTCCTCCGGGACAGGGAGAGGCTACACCTTC
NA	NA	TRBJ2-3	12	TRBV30	CAWTTSLNTQYF	TGTGCCTGGACAACATCCCTGAATACGCAGTATTTT
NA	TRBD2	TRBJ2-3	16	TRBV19	CASSLVTSGYPDTQYF	TGTGCCAGTAGTCTCGTAACTAGCGGGTATCCTGATACGCAGTATTTT
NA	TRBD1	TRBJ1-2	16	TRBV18	CASSEYQGGQGGGYTF	TGTGCCAGCTCAGAGTACCAGGGGGGACAGGGCGGCGGCTACACCTTC
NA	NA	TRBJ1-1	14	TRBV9	CASSGQGSNTEAFF	TGTGCCAGCAGCGGGCAGGGATCGAACACTGAAGCTTTCTTT
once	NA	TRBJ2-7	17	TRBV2	CASKKGAGLSYSYEQYF	TGTGCCAGCAAGAAAGGCGCAGGACTATCCTACTCCTACGAGCAGTACTTC
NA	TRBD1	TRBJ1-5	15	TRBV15	CATSRGGGHLRPQHF	TGTGCCACCAGCAGAGGAGGGGGCCACCTTCGGCCCCAGCATTTT
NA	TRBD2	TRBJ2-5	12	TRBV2	CASSPTGTRMYF	TGTGCCAGCAGCCCCACCGGGACTAGGATGTACTTC
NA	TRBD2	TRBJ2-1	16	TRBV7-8	CASSFLLAGSYNEQFF	TGTGCCAGCAGCTTCCTCTTAGCGGGATCCTACAATGAGCAGTTCTTC
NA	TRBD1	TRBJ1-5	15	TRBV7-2	CASSVFRGDNQPQHF	TGTGCCAGCTCCGTATTCAGGGGGGACAATCAGCCCCAGCATTTT
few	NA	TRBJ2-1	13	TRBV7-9	CASSLRADGEQFF	TGTGCCAGCAGCTTGAGGGCGGACGGTGAGCAGTTCTTC
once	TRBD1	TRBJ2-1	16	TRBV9	CASSPLRDRGAHEQFF	TGTGCCAGCAGCCCCCTCCGGGACAGGGGGGCCCATGAGCAGTTCTTC
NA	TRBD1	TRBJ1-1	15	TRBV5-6	CASSLTGMGNTEAFF	TGTGCCAGCAGCCTGACAGGGATGGGAAACACTGAAGCTTTCTTT
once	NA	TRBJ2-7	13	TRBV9	CASSVQTATEQYF	TGTGCCAGCAGCGTACAGACAGCAACCGAGCAGTACTTC
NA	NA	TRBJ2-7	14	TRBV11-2	CASSFGGLTYEQYF	TGTGCCAGCAGCTTTGGGGGACTTACCTACGAGCAGTACTTC
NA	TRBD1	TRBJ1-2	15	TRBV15	CATSRGTGGSYGYTF	TGTGCCACCAGCAGAGGGACAGGGGGCAGTTATGGCTACACCTTC
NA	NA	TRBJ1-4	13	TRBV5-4	CASRSGQNEKLFF	TGTGCCAGCAGGTCGGGACAAAATGAAAAACTGTTTTTT
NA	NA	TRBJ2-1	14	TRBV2	CASSGLPRYNEQFF	TGTGCCAGCAGTGGTTTACCCAGATACAATGAGCAGTTCTTC
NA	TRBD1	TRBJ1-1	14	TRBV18	CASSPDRGLTEAFF	TGTGCCAGCTCCCCAGACAGGGGGCTGACTGAAGCTTTCTTT
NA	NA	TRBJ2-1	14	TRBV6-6	CASQVTGSSNEQFF	TGTGCCAGCCAAGTTACGGGGAGTTCCAATGAGCAGTTCTTC
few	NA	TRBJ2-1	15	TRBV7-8	CASRPEAVAYNEQFF	TGTGCCAGCAGGCCCGAGGCGGTAGCCTACAATGAGCAGTTCTTC
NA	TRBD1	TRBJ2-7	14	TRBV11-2	CASSTGTGWYEQYF	TGTGCCAGCAGCACCGGGACAGGGTGGTACGAGCAGTACTTC
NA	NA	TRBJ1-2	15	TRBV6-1	CASSDAGGPNYGYTF	TGTGCCAGCAGTGACGCGGGGGGCCCAAACTATGGCTACACCTTC
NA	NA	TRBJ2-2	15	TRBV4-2	CASSQDWDFTGELFF	TGTGCCAGCAGCCAAGATTGGGACTTCACCGGGGAGCTGTTTTTT
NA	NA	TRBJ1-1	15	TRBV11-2	CASSLAAGGNTEAFF	TGTGCCAGCAGCTTAGCGGCCGGCGGGAACACTGAAGCTTTCTTT
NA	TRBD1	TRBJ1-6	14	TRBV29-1	CSAASQGANSPLHF	TGCAGCGCCGCAAGCCAGGGGGCGAATTCACCCCTCCACTTT
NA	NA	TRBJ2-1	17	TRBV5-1	CASSLGHRTGRGNEQFF	TGCGCCAGCAGCTTGGGCCACCGGACAGGGAGGGGGAATGAGCAGTTCTTC
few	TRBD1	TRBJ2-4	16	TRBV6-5	CASSYSIQGAKNIQYF	TGTGCCAGCAGTTACTCGATACAGGGGGCCAAAAACATTCAGTACTTC
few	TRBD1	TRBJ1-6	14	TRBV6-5	CASSVDRGDSPLHF	TGTGCCAGCAGTGTGGACAGGGGTGATTCACCCCTCCACTTT
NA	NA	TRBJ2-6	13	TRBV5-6	CASSPLRANVLTF	TGTGCCAGCAGCCCCCTACGGGCCAACGTCCTGACTTTC
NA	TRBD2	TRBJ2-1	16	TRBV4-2	CASSQDLSGGGHEQFF	TGTGCCAGCAGCCAAGATTTGAGCGGGGGGGGGCATGAGCAGTTCTTC
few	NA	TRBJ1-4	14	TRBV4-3	CASSGTFLGEKLFF	TGCGCCAGCAGTGGGACATTCCTAGGGGAAAAACTGTTTTTT
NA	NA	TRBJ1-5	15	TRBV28	CASSTPSGVGQPQHF	TGTGCCAGCAGTACCCCATCGGGGGTCGGTCAGCCCCAGCATTTT
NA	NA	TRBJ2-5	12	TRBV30	CAWRKGRETQYF	TGTGCCTGGAGAAAAGGCAGGGAGACCCAGTACTTC
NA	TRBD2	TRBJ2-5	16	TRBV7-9	CSSRTSGAALQETQYF	TGTTCCAGCAGGACTAGCGGGGCCGCCCTTCAAGAGACCCAGTACTTC
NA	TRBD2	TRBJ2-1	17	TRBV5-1	CASSLLSGGALGNEQFF	TGCGCCAGCAGCTTGCTAAGCGGGGGGGCCCTAGGTAATGAGCAGTTCTTC
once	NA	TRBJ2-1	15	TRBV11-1	CASSFLRGSYNEQFF	TGTGCCAGCAGCTTTTTGAGGGGGTCCTACAATGAGCAGTTCTTC
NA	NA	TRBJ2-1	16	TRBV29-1	CSVEGIASRSYNEQFF	TGCAGCGTTGAAGGGATCGCTAGCCGGTCCTACAATGAGCAGTTCTTC
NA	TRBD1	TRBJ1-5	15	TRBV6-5	CASSLTGVSNQPQHF	TGTGCCAGCAGTCTTACAGGGGTTAGCAATCAGCCCCAGCATTTT
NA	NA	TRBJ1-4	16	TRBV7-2	CASSPDYGGTNEKLFF	TGTGCCAGCAGCCCCGATTACGGGGGGACTAATGAAAAACTGTTTTTT
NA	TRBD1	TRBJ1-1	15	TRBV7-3	CASSLAGTGGTEAFF	TGTGCCAGCAGCTTAGCCGGGACAGGGGGCACTGAAGCTTTCTTT
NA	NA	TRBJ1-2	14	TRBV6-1	CASTNTGIPYGYTF	TGTGCCAGCACAAACACAGGGATTCCCTATGGCTACACCTTC